This entry features one T cell receptor beta chain sequence. Its ends do not fully match the called genes, so a read error is possible. The data derive from a study of blood T cells in healthy people across ages. With a J-beta primer mix and a sample-barcoded 5' primer, a second PCR ran 7 to 11 cycles. Tags on each cDNA molecule came from a template-switch adaptor with 12 random nucleotides. TCRdb passed the 5' RACE reads through MiXCR, listing each CDR3 protein once. This table holds some 850,000 distinct CDR3 sequences, around 25% found once. This CDR3 has 12 residues. Germline lookup yields CDR1 SEHNR and CDR2 FQNEAQ (reference sequence). These data also formed part of another study, on T cells of mothers and their children.

The specimen was blood. V usage is TRBV7-9 and J usage is TRBJ2-5, with no clear D. The sequence came from a boy between 10 and 17 years old in good health. The CDR3 DNA reads as TGTGCCAGCAGCTCATCGTTGACAATGCTGGACTTC. Protein: CASSSSLTMLDF.